This TCR beta chain derives from a study of vaccination effects on CD4 cells after COVID-19 (dated by TCRdb to between 2021 and 2024). At the level of the whole study: In the ViraFEST assay, PBMC were stimulated with viral peptide pools, and antigen-specific CD4+ T cell clonotypes were then identified by expansion using TCR sequencing. In both COVID-19 convalescent patients and infection-naive vaccine recipients, the study compared SARS-CoV-2 spike-specific CD4+ TCR repertoires from before mRNA vaccination with those from after it. Altogether, around eleven COVID-19 convalescent patients and 4 SARS-CoV-2-naive healthy vaccine recipients made up the full study. Cultures from other donors in the study were sequenced with the Oncomine TCR Beta short-read assay on an Illumina iSeq 100. Two million PBMC per well were cultured in IMDM with roughly 5% human AB serum, 7.5 to 10 IU/ml IL-2 and gentamicin, plus 10 ug/ml peptides. Each participant got two doses of an mRNA SARS-CoV-2 vaccine, either BNT162b2 or mRNA-1273.

What the authors observed across the whole study: In healthy vaccine recipients, vaccine-induced clones were almost all SARS-CoV-2 mono-reactive, with only 1 of 255 being cross-reactive with common cold coronaviruses. Marked clonal contraction was observed in both infection-induced and vaccine-induced clones at late post-vaccination timepoints, consistent with waning T cell responses. Only a small number of convalescent patients were included, and no early post-infection timepoints were available, which limited the study.

Receptors were amplified or captured by the immunoSEQ multiplex PCR assay. DNA from the CD4+ T cells that had been cultured and isolated underwent TCR beta CDR3 sequencing. Per the source publication's procedure: Non-productive TCR sequences were removed, reads were trimmed to the CDR3 region, and CDR3s of at least 7 amino acids were retained. The MANAFEST web app was used to identify antigen-specific clonotypes by comparing expansion in peptide wells with expansion in reference cultures. Positive clones required FDR<0.05 expansion versus reference and all other wells, odds ratio above 5, and frequency above 0.1% in two replicate wells. A clonotype was defined as cross-reactive if the clonotype was significantly expanded both in SARS-CoV-2 spike wells and in at least one common cold coronavirus spike condition. Levenshtein distance calculated with the stringdist R package was used to assess CDR3 similarity, and unrooted trees were constructed with ape in R 3.6.1. TCRdb provides this immuneACCESS table in a form limited to in-frame rearrangements. Some clones are lacking; in checked studies, under half of them reflect an unresolved V gene, and why the rest are absent is not known. V, J and clone size reflect that table, while D and trimming were determined from the DNA. The table for this sample lists 35,000 to 40,000 clones; around 79% of them were counted only once. The biggest ten clones account for 3% of the sample.

A remark on this clone: Its antigen specificity is not known. Base qualities are not at hand, and no much larger clone is one base apart.

V lost 0 bases and J lost 0 bases; the stretch between them is 15 bases long. The germline V gene (reference sequence) gives CDR1 as SGHNT and CDR2 as YYREEE. The cysteine opens and the phenylalanine closes a CDR3 of 17 amino acids. Just CDR3 DNA is preserved here, 51 bases in frame from base 1. After around 10 days of culture, CD4+ T cells were isolated with the EasySep CD4+ T cell isolation kit. None of the healthy vaccine recipients had a prior SARS-CoV-2 infection, which was confirmed by nucleocapsid antibody tests that came back negative both before and after vaccination. On days 3 and 7, half of the culture medium was replaced with fresh IL-2-containing medium. Unless otherwise noted, each peptide stimulation condition was cultured in triplicate wells. Using Ficoll-Paque Plus gradient centrifugation, PBMC were separated from whole blood and then either used fresh or cryopreserved at -140C. The QIAamp micro DNA kit was used to extract genomic DNA from the cultured CD4+ T cells.

Sequencing was performed on CD4+ T cells from PBMCs cultured without peptide, taken before COVID-19 vaccination. This receptor chain uses TRBV5-4 and TRBJ1-1; TRBD1 is a possible D gene, resting on 6 matching bases. The sequence came from a human donor who received a COVID-19 vaccine. The sequenced DNA: TGTGCCAGCAGCTTGGTCCAGGGGACACATTTGAACACTGAAGCTTTCTTT. The translation is CASSLVQGTHLNTEAFF. Here the CDR3 is joined to the reference TRBV5-4 and TRBJ1-1 genes, and the full variable domain is: ETGVTQSPTHLIKTRGQQVTLRCSSQSGHNTVSWYQQALGQGPQFIFQYYREEENGRGNFPPRFSGLQFPNYSSELNVNALELDDSALYLCASSLVQGTHLNTEAFFGQGTRLTVV.